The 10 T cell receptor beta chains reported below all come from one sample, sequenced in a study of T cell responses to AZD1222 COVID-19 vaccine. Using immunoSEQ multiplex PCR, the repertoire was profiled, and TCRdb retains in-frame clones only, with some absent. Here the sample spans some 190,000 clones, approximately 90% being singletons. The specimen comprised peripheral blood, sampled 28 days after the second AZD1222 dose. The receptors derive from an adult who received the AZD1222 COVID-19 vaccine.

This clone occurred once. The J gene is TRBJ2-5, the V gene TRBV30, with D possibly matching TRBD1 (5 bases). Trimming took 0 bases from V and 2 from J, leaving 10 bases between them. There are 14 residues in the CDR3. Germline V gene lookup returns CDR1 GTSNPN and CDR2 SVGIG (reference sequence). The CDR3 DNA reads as TGTGCCTGGAGTGTAGGGGTCGGACAAGAGACCCAGTACTTC. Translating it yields CAWSVGVGQETQYF.

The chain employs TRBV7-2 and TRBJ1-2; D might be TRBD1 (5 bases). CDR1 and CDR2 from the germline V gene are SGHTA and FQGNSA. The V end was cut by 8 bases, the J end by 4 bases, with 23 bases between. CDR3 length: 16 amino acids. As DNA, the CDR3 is TGTGCCAGCTCGGGGGAAGGATACGTGGTGGGCTATGGCTACACCTTC. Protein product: CASSGEGYVVGYGYTF.

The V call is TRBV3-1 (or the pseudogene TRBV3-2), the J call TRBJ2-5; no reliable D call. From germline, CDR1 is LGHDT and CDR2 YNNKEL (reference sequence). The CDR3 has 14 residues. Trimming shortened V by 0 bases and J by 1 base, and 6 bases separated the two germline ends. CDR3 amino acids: CASSQEGTQETQYF. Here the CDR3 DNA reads TGTGCCAGCAGCCAAGAAGGCACCCAAGAGACCCAGTACTTC.

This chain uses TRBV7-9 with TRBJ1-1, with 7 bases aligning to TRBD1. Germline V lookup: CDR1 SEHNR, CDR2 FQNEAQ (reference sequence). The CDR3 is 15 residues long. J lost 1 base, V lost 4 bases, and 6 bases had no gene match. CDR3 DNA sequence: TGTGCCAGCAGCTCAGGGGGTGTGGCGAACACTGAAGCTTTCTTT. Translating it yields CASSSGGVANTEAFF.

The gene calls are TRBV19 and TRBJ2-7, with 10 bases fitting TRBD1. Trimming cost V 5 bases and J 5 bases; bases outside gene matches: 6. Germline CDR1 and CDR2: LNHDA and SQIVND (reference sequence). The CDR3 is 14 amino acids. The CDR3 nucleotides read TGTGCCAGTAGTGATGGACAGGGGGAGGACGAGCAGTACTTC. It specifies CASSDGQGEDEQYF.

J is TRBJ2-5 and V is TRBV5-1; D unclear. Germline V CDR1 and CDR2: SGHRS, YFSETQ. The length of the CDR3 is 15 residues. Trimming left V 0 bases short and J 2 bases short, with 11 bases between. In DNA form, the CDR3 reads TGCGCCAGCAGCTTGGCGTGGAGCCTTCAAGAGACCCAGTACTTC. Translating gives CASSLAWSLQETQYF. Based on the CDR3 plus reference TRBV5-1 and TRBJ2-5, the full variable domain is KAGVTQTPRYLIKTRGQQVTLSCSPISGHRSVSWYQQTPGQGLQFLFEYFSETQRNKGNFPGRFSGRQFSNSRSEMNVSTLELGDSALYLCASSLAWSLQETQYFGPGTRLLVL.

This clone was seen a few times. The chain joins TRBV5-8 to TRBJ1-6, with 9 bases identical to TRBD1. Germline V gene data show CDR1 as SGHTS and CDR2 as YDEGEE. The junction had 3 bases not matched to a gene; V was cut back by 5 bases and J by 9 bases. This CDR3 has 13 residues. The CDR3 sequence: CASRRTGASPLHF. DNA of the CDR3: TGTGCCAGCAGGAGGACAGGGGCTTCACCCCTCCACTTT.

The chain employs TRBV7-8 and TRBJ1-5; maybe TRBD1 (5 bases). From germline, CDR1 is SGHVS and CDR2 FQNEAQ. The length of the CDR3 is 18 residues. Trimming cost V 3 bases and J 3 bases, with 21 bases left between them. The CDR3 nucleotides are TGTGCCAGCAGCTTGGGCCGATCCTCAGGGAGGGACAATCAGCCCCAGCATTTT. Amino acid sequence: CASSLGRSSGRDNQPQHF.

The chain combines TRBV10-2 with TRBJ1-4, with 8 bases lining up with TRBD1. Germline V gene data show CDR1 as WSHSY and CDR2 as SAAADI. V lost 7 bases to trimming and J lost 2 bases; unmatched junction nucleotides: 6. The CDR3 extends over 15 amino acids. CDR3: CASTKTGGTNEKLFF. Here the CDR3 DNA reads TGCGCCAGCACCAAAACAGGGGGTACTAATGAAAAACTGTTTTTT.

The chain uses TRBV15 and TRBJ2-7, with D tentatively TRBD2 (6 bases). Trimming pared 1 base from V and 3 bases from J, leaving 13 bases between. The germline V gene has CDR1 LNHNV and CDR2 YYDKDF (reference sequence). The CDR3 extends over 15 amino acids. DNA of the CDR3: TGTGCCACCAGCAGAGGAGGAGGGCCCCACTACGAGCAGTACTTC. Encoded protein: CATSRGGGPHYEQYF.